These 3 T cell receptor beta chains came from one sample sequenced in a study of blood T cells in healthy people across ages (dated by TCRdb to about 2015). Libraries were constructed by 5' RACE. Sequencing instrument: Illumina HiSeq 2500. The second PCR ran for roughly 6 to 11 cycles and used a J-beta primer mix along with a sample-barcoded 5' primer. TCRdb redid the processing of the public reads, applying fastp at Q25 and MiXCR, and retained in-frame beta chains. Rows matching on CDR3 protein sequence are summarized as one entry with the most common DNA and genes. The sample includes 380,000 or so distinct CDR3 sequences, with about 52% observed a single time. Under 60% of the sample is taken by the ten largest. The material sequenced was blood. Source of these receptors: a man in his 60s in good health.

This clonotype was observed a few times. The CDR3 bases are TGCAGTGCTCGAACCGGGACAGGGGCCTACGAGCAGTACTTC. Translation: CSARTGTGAYEQYF. The chain combines TRBV20-1 with TRBJ2-7; 10 bases fit TRBD1. J gave up 2 bases and V 5 bases, and 6 bases lay outside the gene matches. Germline V gene sequence: CDR1 DFQATT, CDR2 SNEGSKA (reference sequence). CDR3 size: 14 residues.

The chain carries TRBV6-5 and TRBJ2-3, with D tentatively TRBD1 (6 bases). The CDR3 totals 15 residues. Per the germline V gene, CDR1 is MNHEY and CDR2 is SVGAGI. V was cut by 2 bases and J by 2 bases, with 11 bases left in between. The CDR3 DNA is TGTGCCAGCAGTTACGGGGGCTCCGACACAGATACGCAGTATTTT. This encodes CASSYGGSDTDTQYF.

CDR3 protein: CSVVAVPGETQYF. For the CDR3, the DNA is TGCAGCGTTGTGGCGGTGCCGGGGGAGACCCAGTACTTC. The rearrangement joins TRBV29-1 to TRBJ2-5; perhaps TRBD2 as D (5 bases). This CDR3 has 13 amino acids. Looked up from germline, CDR1 is SQVTM and CDR2 is ANQGSEA. V was clipped by 4 bases and J by 5 bases, with 14 bases between them.